The subject of this entry is one TCR beta chain. The specificity of this receptor is unknown. Base qualities are not at hand, and no much larger clone is one base apart. This entry is derived from a study of post-analysis software for immune sequencing data (dated by TCRdb to between 2015 and 2016). With respect to the entire study: The recorded disease courses included relapsing-remitting, secondary progressive and progressive-relapsing multiple sclerosis, and some patients had no subtype annotation. A subset of samples was prepared in parallel using single-end sample barcoding, then pooled and co-amplified after Illumina adapter ligation. The patient repertoires were compared against around eleven previously published healthy control repertoires obtained from donors aged roughly 6 to 25 years.

The paper as a whole reports these results and caveats: When samples were clustered directly using the F measure, samples prepared in the same batch co-clustered strongly, which prompted a batch-effect correction. Compared with controls, multiple sclerosis patients had significantly lower normalized Chao1 diversity, a finding suggesting substantial peripheral T-cell clonal expansion. The control group was slightly older than the multiple sclerosis patient group.

To demonstrate the VDJtools post-analysis software, TCR beta repertoires were profiled from the peripheral blood of 10 to 15 young patients with multiple sclerosis. The multiple sclerosis patients were children and adolescents ranging in age from roughly 6 to 16 years. Library generation was performed with PCR. Sequencing took place on an Illumina HiSeq 2500. Unique molecular identifiers were incorporated into TCR beta cDNA libraries to reduce PCR and sequencing biases. Every 1 to 10 million input T cells yielded roughly 500,000 cDNA molecules, meaning each molecule approximated one T cell. The patient libraries were prepared and sequenced using the same protocol as the earlier healthy control dataset. Within a given batch, samples were prepared together, multiplexed and sequenced on the same HiSeq lane. Under the source paper's analysis protocol: MIGEC handled the raw barcoded reads, throwing out single-read molecular identifier groups before consensus assembly and CDR3 extraction. Clonotype tables were post-analysed with VDJtools, normalizing diversity by down-sampling all datasets to the smallest sample size. To correct batch-related cross-sample contamination, repertoire overlap clustering matched CDR3 amino acid sequences but not nucleotide sequences. TCRdb ran its own pipeline on the public reads, namely fastp trimming at Q25 and MiXCR clone calling, and kept in-frame beta chains. CDR3 protein duplicates are merged, each entry listing the most common genes and DNA. The V and J calls shown here were made by TCRdb, not taken from the authors' results. This sample holds roughly 650,000 distinct CDR3 sequences; 59% were observed only once. The ten largest clones represent approximately 11% of the sample.

The receptor comes from a girl aged 2 to 9 with multiple sclerosis. Sequencing input: blood.

The sequenced DNA is TGTGCCAGTAGTATAGCGGGACACCAAGAGACCCAGTACTTC. It codes for CASSIAGHQETQYF. The V and J segments used are TRBV19 and TRBJ2-5; the D region may be TRBD1 or TRBD2, each matching 5 bases equally. There are 14 amino acids in the CDR3, from cysteine to phenylalanine inclusive. The sequence is cut down to CDR3 DNA, 42 bases in frame from base 1. From the germline V gene (reference sequence), CDR1 is LNHDA and CDR2 is SQIVND. V was cut back by 1 base and J by 0 bases, leaving a gap of 6 bases between them.